This T cell receptor (beta chain) was identified in a study of OX40 agonist ivuxolimab in advanced cancers. For the study at large: The study enrolled dose-escalation patients with hepatocellular carcinoma, melanoma, renal cell or head and neck cancer.

The data were produced by immunoSEQ multiplex PCR, yet TCRdb's version contains in-frame clones alone and is incomplete. The table records under 65,000 clones, roughly four fifths of them present only once. A note on this clone: Its antigen is not identified.

Germline V gene lookup returns CDR1 LNHDA and CDR2 SQIVND (reference sequence). V lost 6 bases, J lost 4 bases, and 14 bases lay in between. This CDR3 region has 14 residues. Whole-study results and caveats: Expanded clones tended on average to be more numerous among CD8+ T cells than CD4+. At doses 0.1 to 3.0 mg/kg, CD4+ and CD8+ clones expanded.

This TCR came from an adult with an advanced solid tumor such as melanoma, head and neck, liver or kidney cancer. The V and J genes are TRBV19 and TRBJ2-3, with D possibly TRBD1 on 5 matching bases. The sample here was CD4+ or CD8+ T cells sorted from blood, taken in a trial of the OX40 agonist ivuxolimab. The DNA of the CDR3 is TGTGCCAGTAGCCGTGGCAGGGCCGCAGATACGCAGTATTTT. Protein sequence: CASSRGRAADTQYF.